This is a list of T cell receptor beta chains from one sample in a study of shared clonotypes between healthy human individuals. Sequencing used immunoSEQ multiplex PCR; TCRdb keeps in-frame clones, though not all of them. This sample has roughly 1,100,000 clones, with about 77% found just once. Sequences were obtained from memory CD4+ T cells sorted from blood. The receptors shown here come from a man aged 18 to 35 in good health. The CDR3 runs from the conserved cysteine through the conserved F or W. Each record gives: J gene, V gene, clone size, D gene, CDR3 protein, CDR3 DNA. The D gene is left open where the match is weak. Some rows have no size entry. The others give once, few or many, or a class for an expanded clone.

J: TRBJ2-7
V: TRBV6-1
size: many
D: TRBD1
CDR3: CASSEQGSYEQYF
DNA: TGTGCCAGCAGCGAACAGGGGTCCTACGAGCAGTACTTC

J: TRBJ2-1
V: TRBV15
size: .
D: .
CDR3: CATSRDQGPKENEQFF
DNA: TGTGCCACCAGCAGAGATCAGGGCCCTAAAGAGAATGAGCAGTTCTTC

J: TRBJ1-1
V: TRBV5-4
size: once
D: .
CDR3: CASSPPGQLFEAFF
DNA: TGTGCCAGCAGCCCCCCGGGCCAGCTCTTTGAAGCTTTCTTT

J: TRBJ2-3
V: TRBV9
size: .
D: .
CDR3: CASSLLGSFGTDTQYF
DNA: TGTGCCAGCAGCTTACTAGGGAGTTTTGGCACAGATACGCAGTATTTT

J: TRBJ2-5
V: TRBV6-5
size: .
D: .
CDR3: CASSFYRDGETQYF
DNA: TGTGCCAGCAGTTTTTACAGGGATGGAGAGACCCAGTACTTC

J: TRBJ2-7
V: TRBV10-2
size: .
D: .
CDR3: CASRGQPYEQYF
DNA: TGCGCCAGCAGAGGGCAGCCGTACGAGCAGTACTTC

J: TRBJ2-3
V: TRBV6-1
size: once
D: .
CDR3: CASSEHSVGPTDTQYF
DNA: TGTGCCAGCAGTGAACACTCTGTTGGACCCACAGATACGCAGTATTTT

J: TRBJ2-6
V: TRBV5-8
size: .
D: .
CDR3: CASSLKWSAGANVLTF
DNA: TGTGCCAGCAGCTTGAAGTGGAGCGCTGGGGCCAACGTCCTGACTTTC

J: TRBJ2-1
V: TRBV6-5
size: .
D: .
CDR3: CASGIAYYNEQFF
DNA: TGTGCCAGCGGGATAGCCTACTACAATGAGCAGTTCTTC

J: TRBJ2-2
V: TRBV7-2
size: .
D: TRBD1
CDR3: CASTVPQGFASGELFF
DNA: TGTGCCAGCACCGTACCACAGGGGTTTGCCTCCGGGGAGCTGTTTTTT

J: TRBJ2-2
V: TRBV10-3
size: .
D: TRBD2
CDR3: CAILGEGSGRFTGELFF
DNA: TGTGCCATATTGGGGGAAGGTAGCGGGAGATTTACCGGGGAGCTGTTTTTT

J: TRBJ2-1
V: TRBV6-5
size: .
D: TRBD2
CDR3: CASSLAGVRGVNEQFF
DNA: TGTGCCAGCAGTTTAGCGGGAGTCAGGGGTGTGAATGAGCAGTTCTTC

J: TRBJ2-2
V: TRBV28
size: .
D: TRBD1
CDR3: CAVTGGNTGELFF
DNA: TGTGCTGTTACAGGGGGCAACACCGGGGAGCTGTTTTTT

J: TRBJ1-2
V: TRBV9
size: .
D: .
CDR3: CASSVSPWDNYGYTF
DNA: TGTGCCAGCAGCGTAAGTCCTTGGGATAACTATGGCTACACCTTC

J: TRBJ2-5
V: TRBV5-1
size: .
D: .
CDR3: CASSLRGETQYF
DNA: TGCGCCAGCAGCTTGAGGGGAGAGACCCAGTACTTC

J: TRBJ2-3
V: TRBV2
size: .
D: TRBD2
CDR3: CASKKLAGSGDTQYF
DNA: TGTGCCAGCAAGAAACTAGCGGGGTCCGGAGATACGCAGTATTTT

J: TRBJ2-7
V: TRBV7-9
size: .
D: TRBD1
CDR3: CASSSRDRAGEQYF
DNA: TGTGCCAGCAGCTCCCGGGACAGGGCGGGGGAGCAGTACTTC

J: TRBJ1-4
V: TRBV30
size: many
D: TRBD1
CDR3: CAWSRQGTNEKLFF
DNA: TGTGCCTGGAGTAGACAGGGGACTAATGAAAAACTGTTTTTT

J: TRBJ2-7
V: TRBV2
size: .
D: TRBD2
CDR3: CASSEESLAGLYEQYF
DNA: TGTGCCAGCAGTGAAGAATCACTAGCGGGACTCTACGAGCAGTACTTC

J: TRBJ2-1
V: TRBV6-1
size: .
D: .
CDR3: CATHRTNNEQFF
DNA: TGTGCCACACACCGAACTAACAATGAGCAGTTCTTC

J: TRBJ1-4
V: TRBV5-6
size: .
D: .
CDR3: CASTQWVGEKLFF
DNA: TGTGCCAGCACCCAGTGGGTGGGTGAAAAACTGTTTTTT

J: TRBJ1-2
V: TRBV5-1
size: .
D: .
CDR3: CASSLGTVNYGYTF
DNA: TGCGCCAGCAGCTTGGGGACGGTGAACTATGGCTACACCTTC

J: TRBJ1-2
V: TRBV7-9
size: .
D: .
CDR3: CASSKRTTDYYGYTF
DNA: TGTGCCAGCAGCAAAAGGACAACCGATTACTATGGCTACACCTTC

J: TRBJ2-7
V: TRBV5-1
size: once
D: TRBD1
CDR3: CASSTGQGPYEQYF
DNA: TGCGCCAGCAGCACGGGACAGGGGCCCTACGAGCAGTACTTC

J: TRBJ2-7
V: TRBV7-9
size: .
D: TRBD2
CDR3: CASSSLRLAGYEQYF
DNA: TGTGCCAGCAGCTCCCTCCGACTAGCGGGTTACGAGCAGTACTTC

J: TRBJ2-1
V: TRBV10-3
size: .
D: TRBD2
CDR3: CAISGRRASGTPVDEQFF
DNA: TGTGCCATCTCCGGGAGACGGGCTAGCGGGACGCCTGTTGATGAGCAGTTCTTC

J: TRBJ1-6
V: TRBV9
size: few
D: TRBD1
CDR3: CASSGGQGNSPLHF
DNA: TGTGCCAGCAGCGGAGGACAGGGTAATTCACCCCTCCACTTT

J: TRBJ2-3
V: TRBV6-1
size: .
D: .
CDR3: CASSEAYRDTQYF
DNA: TGTGCCAGCAGTGAAGCTTACCGGGATACGCAGTATTTT

J: TRBJ2-5
V: TRBV9
size: .
D: TRBD2
CDR3: CASSVGRLAGVQETQYF
DNA: TGTGCCAGCAGCGTAGGCCGGCTAGCGGGAGTTCAAGAGACCCAGTACTTC

J: TRBJ2-1
V: TRBV7-9
size: .
D: .
CDR3: CASSLALGGLFDEQFF
DNA: TGTGCCAGCAGCTTAGCGCTTGGGGGGCTCTTCGATGAGCAGTTCTTC

J: TRBJ1-6
V: TRBV5-1
size: .
D: .
CDR3: CASSLVWGEKSPLHF
DNA: TGCGCCAGCAGCTTGGTCTGGGGGGAAAAATCACCCCTCCACTTT

J: TRBJ2-5
V: TRBV2
size: .
D: .
CDR3: CASRFVGPDQETQYF
DNA: TGTGCCAGCAGATTCGTCGGGCCTGACCAAGAGACCCAGTACTTC